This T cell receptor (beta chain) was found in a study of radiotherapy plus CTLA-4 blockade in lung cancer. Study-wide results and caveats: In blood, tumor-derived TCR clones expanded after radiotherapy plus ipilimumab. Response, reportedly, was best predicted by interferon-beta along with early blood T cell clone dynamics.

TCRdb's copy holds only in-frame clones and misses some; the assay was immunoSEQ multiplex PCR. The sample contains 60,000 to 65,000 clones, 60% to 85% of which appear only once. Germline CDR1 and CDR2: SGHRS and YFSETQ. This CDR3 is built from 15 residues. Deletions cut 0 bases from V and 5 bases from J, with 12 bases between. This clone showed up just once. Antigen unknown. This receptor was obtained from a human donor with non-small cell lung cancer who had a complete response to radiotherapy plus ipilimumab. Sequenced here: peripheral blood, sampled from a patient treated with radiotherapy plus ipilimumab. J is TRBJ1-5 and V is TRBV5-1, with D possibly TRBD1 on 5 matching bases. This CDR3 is CASSLGTGPHQPQHF. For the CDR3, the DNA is TGCGCCAGCAGCTTGGGCACGGGGCCCCATCAGCCCCAGCATTTT.